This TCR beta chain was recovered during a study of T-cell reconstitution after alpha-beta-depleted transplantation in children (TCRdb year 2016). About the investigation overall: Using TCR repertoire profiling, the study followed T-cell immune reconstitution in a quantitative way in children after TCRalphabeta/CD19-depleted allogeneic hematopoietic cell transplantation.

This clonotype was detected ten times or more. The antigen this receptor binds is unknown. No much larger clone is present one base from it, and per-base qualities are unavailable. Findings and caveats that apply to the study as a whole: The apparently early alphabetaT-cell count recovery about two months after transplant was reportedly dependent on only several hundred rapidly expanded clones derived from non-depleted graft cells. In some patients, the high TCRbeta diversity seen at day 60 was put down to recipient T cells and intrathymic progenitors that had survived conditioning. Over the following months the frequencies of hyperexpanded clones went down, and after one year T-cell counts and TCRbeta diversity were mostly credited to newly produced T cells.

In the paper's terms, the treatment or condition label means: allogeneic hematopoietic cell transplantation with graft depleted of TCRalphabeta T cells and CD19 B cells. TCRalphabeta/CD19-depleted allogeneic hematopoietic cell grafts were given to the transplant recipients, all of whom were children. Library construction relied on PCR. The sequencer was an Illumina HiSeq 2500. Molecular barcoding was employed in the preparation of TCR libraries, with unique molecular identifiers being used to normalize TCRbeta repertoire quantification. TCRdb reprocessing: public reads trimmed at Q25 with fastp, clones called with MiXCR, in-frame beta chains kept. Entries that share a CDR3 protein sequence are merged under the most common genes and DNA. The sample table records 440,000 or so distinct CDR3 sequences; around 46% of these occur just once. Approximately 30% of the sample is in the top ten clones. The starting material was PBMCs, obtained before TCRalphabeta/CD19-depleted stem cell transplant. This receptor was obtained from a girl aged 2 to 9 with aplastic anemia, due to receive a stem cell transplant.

The CDR3 protein: CAIKGDGGIGYTF. In nucleotide form, the sequence is TGTGCCATCAAAGGGGACGGCGGAATTGGCTACACCTTC. The chain is made from TRBV10-3 and TRBJ1-2, with TRBD1 tentatively as D gene (5 bases match). V is pared back by 7 bases and J by 7 bases, with 16 bases lying between the germline termini. Looking up the germline V gene yields CDR1 ENHRY and CDR2 SYGVKD. Reading from cysteine to phenylalanine, the CDR3 counts 13 amino acids. The read is trimmed to its CDR3 DNA, 39 bases read in frame from base 1.